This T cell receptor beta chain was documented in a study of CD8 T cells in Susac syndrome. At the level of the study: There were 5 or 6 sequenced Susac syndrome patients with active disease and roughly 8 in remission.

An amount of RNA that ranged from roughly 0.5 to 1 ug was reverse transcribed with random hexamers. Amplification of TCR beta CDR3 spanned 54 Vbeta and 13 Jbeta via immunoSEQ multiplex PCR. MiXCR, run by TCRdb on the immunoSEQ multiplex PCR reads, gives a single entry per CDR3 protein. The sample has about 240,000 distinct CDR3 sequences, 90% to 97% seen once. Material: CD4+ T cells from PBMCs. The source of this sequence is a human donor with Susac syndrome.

The CDR3 here is CASSFNNYGYTF. The CDR3 nucleotides are TGTGCCAGCAGCTTTAATAACTATGGCTACACCTTC. The genes are TRBV13 and TRBJ1-2, with D hard to call. Germline-derived CDR1 and CDR2 are PRHDT and FYEKMQ (reference sequence). This CDR3 is built from 12 residues. The germline V and J ends were trimmed by 3 bases and 1 base, with 3 bases remaining between them.